Each of the 12 T cell receptor beta chains below was sequenced from the same sample in a study of blood T cell repertoires in COVID-19. Only in-frame clones appear in the TCRdb table, and some are missing; sequencing was by immunoSEQ multiplex PCR. The profile covers 100,000 to 120,000 clones, with 60% to 80% appearing a single time and about a sixth taken by the ten largest. The sample comprised peripheral blood. Receptor source: a woman older than 75 with active or convalescent COVID-19.

This sequence joins TRBV10-3 and TRBJ2-7, with D tentatively TRBD1 (6 bases). This CDR3 comprises 14 residues. V lost 10 bases, J lost 5 bases, and 21 bases lay in between. The germline CDR1 and CDR2 sequences are ENHRY and SYGVKD. The CDR3 region has the DNA TGTGCCACTGCCGCAGGGGAAGACCCTCACGAGCAGTACTTC. As protein: CATAAGEDPHEQYF.

The sample holds one count of this clone. V is TRBV28 and J is TRBJ2-7, with D unresolved. The CDR3 totals 11 residues. The V and J ends lost 3 bases and 6 bases respectively, with 6 bases between them. Germline CDR1 MDHEN, CDR2 SYDVKM. CDR3 in amino acids: CASSFMREQYF. The CDR3 bases are TGTGCCAGCAGTTTTATGCGCGAGCAGTACTTC.

Of note for this clone: One end of the junction is discordant with germline, which a read error may explain. This sequence joins TRBV6-5 and TRBJ2-1; D is uncertain. The CDR3 contains 11 residues. Germline assignment: CDR1 MNHEY and CDR2 SVGAGI. The CDR3 reads CASRYYNEQFF. In DNA, the CDR3 is TGTGCCAGCAGATACTACAATGAGCAGTTCTTC.

This clone was detected a few times. CDR3 nucleotide sequence: TGCGCCAGCAGCTTGGCCACCGGGTATGGCTACACCTTC. Protein: CASSLATGYGYTF. J is TRBJ1-2 and V is TRBV5-1; D is uncertain. This CDR3 is 13 amino acids long. The V and J ends lost 0 bases and 5 bases respectively, with 8 bases between them. Germline assignment: CDR1 SGHRS and CDR2 YFSETQ.

This rearrangement joins TRBV5-4 to TRBJ1-2; D uncertain. The V gene lost 3 bases and the J gene lost 8 bases, with 17 bases spanning the gap. CDR3 length: 14 residues. Germline V CDR1 and CDR2: SGHNT, YYREEE (reference sequence). In DNA, the CDR3 is TGTGCCAGCAGCTCCGCTCCTAAGCCGGGAGGCTACACCTTC. This gives the protein CASSSAPKPGGYTF.

The J gene is TRBJ2-5, the V gene TRBV7-9; 7 positions agree with TRBD1. The germline gives CDR1 SEHNR, CDR2 FQNEAQ (reference sequence). Germline trimming cut 4 bases from V and 1 base from J; bases unmatched to any gene: 9. This CDR3 has 16 amino acids. CDR3 sequence: CASSYRYRGLQETQYF. CDR3 sequence (DNA): TGTGCCAGCAGCTACCGATACAGGGGTCTCCAAGAGACCCAGTACTTC.

This chain connects TRBV5-8 to TRBJ1-2; 7 bases map to TRBD1. In germline, CDR1 is SGHTS, CDR2 YDEGEE. V trimming: 4 bases; J trimming: 8 bases; junction bases outside the gene matches: 5. The CDR3 consists of 12 residues. The CDR3 coding sequence is TGTGCCAGCAGCGGTAGGGGGCACGGCTACACCTTC. It translates to CASSGRGHGYTF.

This clone has just a few counts. This rearrangement joins TRBV5-4 to TRBJ2-7; 9 bases map to TRBD2. CDR3 length equals 15 residues. Germline CDR1 SGHNT, CDR2 YYREEE (reference sequence). J gave up 4 bases and V 6 bases, and 11 bases lay outside the gene matches. In DNA form, the CDR3 reads TGTGCCAGCACTTCTACGGCGGGAGGGCTTTACGAGCAGTACTTC. Protein sequence: CASTSTAGGLYEQYF.

This rearrangement joins TRBV3-1 (or the pseudogene TRBV3-2) to TRBJ1-2; D not certain. The CDR3 is 14 amino acids. V was trimmed by 2 bases and J by 3 bases, leaving 10 bases between them. Per the germline V gene, CDR1 is LGHDT and CDR2 is YNNKEL (reference sequence). CDR3: CASSQNGQDYGYTF. The CDR3 region has the DNA TGTGCCAGCAGCCAAAACGGCCAGGACTATGGCTACACCTTC.

The chain is built from TRBV5-4 and TRBJ1-1; D is possibly TRBD1 (6 bases). V dropped 4 bases and J dropped 3 bases, with 16 bases sitting between them. The germline gives CDR1 SGHNT, CDR2 YYREEE (reference sequence). CDR3 size: 15 residues. The CDR3 nucleotides read TGTGCCAGCAGCCCGTTTACAGGGTCCGACACTGAAGCTTTCTTT. Encoded protein: CASSPFTGSDTEAFF.

The V gene is TRBV29-1, the J gene TRBJ2-5; D is perhaps TRBD2 (6 bases). Trimming took off 7 bases at V and 5 bases at J, with 17 bases between the two ends. The CDR3 is 13 amino acids. The germline CDR1 and CDR2 sequences are SQVTM and ANQGSEA. The CDR3 sequence is CSARWDSAETQYF. The CDR3 region has the DNA TGCAGCGCACGCTGGGACTCCGCGGAGACCCAGTACTTC.

The V and J genes are TRBV6-6 and TRBJ1-5; TRBD1 matches at 8 bases. The CDR3 sequence is 15 residues long. V dropped 2 bases and J dropped 6; count of bases not matched to a gene: 6. CDR1 is MNHNY and CDR2 is SVGAGI in the germline V gene (reference sequence). In nucleotides, the CDR3 is TGTGCCAGCAGTTACAGGACAGGGTTAGGTCAGCCCCAGCATTTT. The encoded protein is CASSYRTGLGQPQHF.